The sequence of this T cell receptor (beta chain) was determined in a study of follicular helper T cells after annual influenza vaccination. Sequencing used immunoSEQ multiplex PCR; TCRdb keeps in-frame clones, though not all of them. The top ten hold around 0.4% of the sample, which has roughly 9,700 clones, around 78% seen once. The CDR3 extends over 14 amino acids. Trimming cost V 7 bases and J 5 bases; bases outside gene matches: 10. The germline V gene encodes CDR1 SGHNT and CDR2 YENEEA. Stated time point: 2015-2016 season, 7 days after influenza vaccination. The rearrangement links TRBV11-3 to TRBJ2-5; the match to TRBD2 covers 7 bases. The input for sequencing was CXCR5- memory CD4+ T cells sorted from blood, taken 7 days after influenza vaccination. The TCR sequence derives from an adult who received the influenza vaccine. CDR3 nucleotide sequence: TGTGCCAGCACACTGGGGAGGGGTCGGGAGACCCAGTACTTC. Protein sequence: CASTLGRGRETQYF.